Listed here is a single T cell receptor (beta chain). Source study methods: Reference gene primers were amplified, and this amplification served to estimate nucleated cell counts. Method: immunoSEQ multiplex PCR; TCRdb's copy keeps in-frame clones and lacks some. The V and J calls and clone size were taken over from that table, and D and trimming were inferred from the DNA. The sample has 450,000 to 600,000 clones; 75% to 90% are singletons. The data stem from a study of blood T cell repertoires in COVID-19. Study-level information: The United States, Italy and Spain supplied acute and convalescent COVID-19 samples.

This TCR derives from a woman under 30 who had recovered from COVID-19. Sequencing used PBMCs or T cells enriched from blood (not recorded which).

The CDR3 loop reads CASSLDRTGLSYTF. CDR3 sequence (DNA): TGTGCCAGCAGCTTAGATCGGACAGGGTTAAGCTACACCTTC. The V and J genes are TRBV11-2 and TRBJ1-2; 8 nucleotides align to TRBD1. Looked up from germline, CDR1 is SGHAT and CDR2 is FQNNGV. V was clipped by 0 bases and J by 9 bases; unmatched bases: 6. The CDR3 runs 14 residues.